These 27 T cell receptor beta chains share one sample of origin, sequenced in a study of blood T cell repertoires in COVID-19. Only in-frame clones appear in the TCRdb table, and some are missing; sequencing was by immunoSEQ multiplex PCR. Of about 250,000 clones in the sample, about three quarters were seen once. Specimen: peripheral blood. All receptors come from a woman aged 80 or older with acute or convalescent COVID-19.

The chain carries TRBV27 and TRBJ2-1, with 7 bases fitting TRBD1. Germline V CDR1 and CDR2: MNHEY, SMNVEV (reference sequence). V shed 6 bases, J shed 9 bases, and the junction held 17 bases outside the gene matches. This CDR3 is 16 amino acids long. CDR3 loop: CASSPRKKQGWGEQFF. Written as DNA, the CDR3 is TGTGCCAGCAGCCCCCGAAAGAAACAGGGGTGGGGTGAGCAGTTCTTC.

This chain uses TRBV18 with TRBJ1-1, with 7 nucleotides matching TRBD1. J gave up 6 bases and V 1 base, and 8 bases lay outside the gene matches. The CDR3 contains 15 residues. Germline V gene data show CDR1 as KGHSH and CDR2 as LQKENI. The CDR3 is CASSPLAGGNAEAFF. The DNA for the CDR3 is TGTGCCAGCTCACCACTGGCAGGGGGTAACGCTGAAGCTTTCTTT.

CDR3: CASSSRQGANYGYTF. The CDR3 DNA reads TGTGCCAGTAGTTCCCGACAGGGGGCGAACTATGGCTACACCTTC. This chain connects TRBV19 to TRBJ1-2, with 10 bases lining up with TRBD1. This CDR3 has 15 residues. CDR1 and CDR2 from the germline V gene are LNHDA and SQIVND (reference sequence). Trimming took 5 bases from V and 2 from J; bases not matched to a gene: 5.

This clone was detected only once. The rearrangement joins TRBV28 to TRBJ2-1, with a tentative D call TRBD2 (6 bases). With 2 bases removed from V and 7 bases from J, the gap between germline ends came to 9 bases. This CDR3 is built from 13 residues. Germline lookup yields CDR1 MDHEN and CDR2 SYDVKM. CDR3 in DNA: TGTGCCAGCAGTTTAACCCTAGCGAATGAGCAGTTCTTC. Residues: CASSLTLANEQFF.

The chain has TRBV2 and TRBJ1-1; 10 bases fit TRBD1. V was clipped by 5 bases and J by 7 bases; unmatched bases: 7. The CDR3 spans 14 residues. CDR1 is SNHLY, CDR2 FYNNEI, per germline. The DNA of the CDR3 is TGTGCCAGCAGTATGACAGGGGGCCGTAATGAAGCTTTCTTT. Translating gives CASSMTGGRNEAFF.

There are a few counts of this clone. This chain links TRBV5-6 with TRBJ2-5, with D maybe TRBD2 (6 bases). The germline CDR1 and CDR2 sequences are SGHDT and YYEEEE. The ends were cut back, 0 bases at V and 5 bases at J, with 17 bases in the middle. This CDR3 is built from 16 residues. CDR3 loop: CASSLAVGRTGETQYF. For the CDR3, the DNA is TGTGCCAGCAGCTTGGCGGTGGGGAGGACCGGGGAGACCCAGTACTTC.

The table lists this clone with a count of one. CDR3 protein: CASSSRGTSAGDTQYF. The CDR3 DNA reads TGTGCCAGCAGCTCCAGAGGGACTAGCGCCGGAGATACGCAGTATTTT. This rearrangement joins TRBV11-3 to TRBJ2-3; TRBD2 agrees at 10 bases. V shed 4 bases and J 5 bases; nucleotides not matched to a gene: 9. This CDR3 is 16 amino acids long. Germline assignment: CDR1 SGHNT and CDR2 YENEEA.

Many counts were recorded for this clone. This rearrangement joins TRBV4-2 to TRBJ2-3; 13 nucleotides align to TRBD2. CDR3 length: 16 amino acids. Germline CDR1 is LGHNA and CDR2 is YNFKEQ. Trimming removed 2 bases from V and 5 bases from J; junction bases left unmatched: 4. CDR3 region: CASSQQLAGGQDTQYF. The CDR3 DNA follows: TGTGCCAGCAGCCAACAACTAGCGGGGGGGCAAGATACGCAGTATTTT.

This clone was counted between two and nine times. The chain joins TRBV7-8 to TRBJ2-2; 8 positions match TRBD1. Per the germline V gene, CDR1 is SGHVS and CDR2 is FQNEAQ. This CDR3 is 15 amino acids long. The ends lost 7 bases at V and 5 bases at J; junction bases unmatched: 9. The CDR3 reads CASTSYQGATGELFF. DNA for the CDR3: TGTGCCAGCACCTCCTACCAGGGGGCGACCGGGGAGCTGTTTTTT.

V usage is TRBV15 and J usage is TRBJ2-2; D remains ambiguous. CDR1 and CDR2 from the germline V gene are LNHNV and YYDKDF (reference sequence). The CDR3 covers 13 residues. V was clipped by 1 base and J by 6 bases, with 6 bases between them. In DNA, the CDR3 is TGTGCCACCAGCAGAGCTGTAGCCGGGGAGCTGTTTTTT. It is translated as CATSRAVAGELFF.

This chain links TRBV4-1 with TRBJ2-7; 7 positions match TRBD2. Germline CDR1 is MGHRA and CDR2 is YSYEKL. CDR3 length: 16 amino acids. V was pared by 1 base and J by 6 bases, with 12 bases of the junction left unmatched. CDR3 in amino acids: CASSQGETSHFTEQYF. The CDR3 DNA reads as TGCGCCAGCAGCCAAGGCGAGACTAGCCATTTTACCGAGCAGTACTTC.

The chain recombines TRBV10-3 with TRBJ1-5; the match to TRBD1 covers 11 bases. This CDR3 is built from 17 residues. Germline assignment: CDR1 ENHRY and CDR2 SYGVKD. J lost 2 bases, V lost 10 bases, and 13 bases had no gene match. The CDR3: CATQGTGGERGNQPQHF. The CDR3 DNA follows: TGTGCCACCCAAGGGACAGGGGGTGAGAGGGGCAATCAGCCCCAGCATTTT.

V gene TRBV6-5 combines with J gene TRBJ1-1, with D uncertain. Germline V CDR1 and CDR2: MNHEY, SVGAGI. V was shortened by 4 bases and J by 0 bases, with 9 bases between the two germline ends. The CDR3 has 14 residues. As DNA, the CDR3 is TGTGCCAGCAGTTCACAACATATGAACACTGAAGCTTTCTTT. This gives the protein CASSSQHMNTEAFF.

The chain is built from TRBV19 and TRBJ2-2; D perhaps matches TRBD2 (5 bases). In germline, CDR1 is LNHDA, CDR2 SQIVND (reference sequence). V gave up 7 bases and J gave up 4 bases, with 16 bases separating them. The CDR3 runs to 15 residues. The CDR3 loop is CASISAGLRTGELFF. The CDR3 region has the DNA TGTGCCAGTATATCTGCGGGTCTTCGCACCGGGGAGCTGTTTTTT.

The gene calls are TRBV4-3 and TRBJ2-2; D possibly corresponds to TRBD1 (5 bases). Per germline, CDR1 LGHNA and CDR2 YSLEER. Trimming took 1 base from V and 7 from J, leaving 13 bases between them. The CDR3 covers 15 residues. The CDR3 DNA reads TGCGCCAGCAGCCAAGGGGGTGCAGGGATCGGGGAGCTGTTTTTT. It encodes CASSQGGAGIGELFF.

The V and J genes are TRBV6-1 and TRBJ1-1; D not certain. V gave up 2 bases and J gave up 1 base, with 11 bases separating them. The germline V gene encodes CDR1 MNHNS and CDR2 SASEGT. This CDR3 has 15 amino acids. In DNA, the CDR3 is TGTGCCAGCAGTGAATGGGCGGGAACGAACACTGAAGCTTTCTTT. It translates to CASSEWAGTNTEAFF.

This rearrangement joins TRBV12-3 or TRBV12-4 to TRBJ1-2; 7 nucleotides match TRBD1. Unmatched junction bases numbered 5, after V lost 6 bases and J lost 4 bases. The CDR3 spans 13 residues. As DNA, the CDR3 is TGTGCCAGCAGAAGCGACAGGGCCTATGGCTACACCTTC. Protein: CASRSDRAYGYTF.

V usage is TRBV19 and J usage is TRBJ2-3, with 9 bases aligning to TRBD2. The CDR3 runs 16 residues. V shed 5 bases and J 6 bases; nucleotides not matched to a gene: 12. Per germline, CDR1 LNHDA and CDR2 SQIVND (reference sequence). CDR3 sequence reads: CASSPPGLAARDTQYF. The CDR3, as DNA: TGTGCCAGTAGTCCCCCGGGACTAGCTGCGCGTGATACGCAGTATTTT.

This clone was picked up a small number of times. Written as DNA, the CDR3 is TGTGCCAGCAGAAAAGGACAGGGAGGCCCAGATACGCAGTATTTT. It yields the protein CASRKGQGGPDTQYF. The V call is TRBV27, the J call TRBJ2-3, with 8 bases matching TRBD1. This CDR3 is 15 amino acids long. CDR1 MNHEY and CDR2 SMNVEV come from the germline V gene (reference sequence). Unmatched junction bases numbered 9, after V lost 6 bases and J lost 4 bases.

The CDR3 loop is CASSPLGPGGSWATDTQYF. The CDR3, as DNA: TGTGCCAGCTCACCACTCGGTCCGGGGGGCTCTTGGGCCACAGATACGCAGTATTTT. The rearrangement uses TRBV18 and TRBJ2-3; D may be TRBD2 (7 bases). Germline V gives CDR1 KGHSH, CDR2 LQKENI. Deletions cut 1 base from V and 2 bases from J, with 22 bases between. The CDR3 length is 19 residues. Using reference TRBV18 and TRBJ2-3 for the parts outside the CDR3, the full variable domain is NAGVMQNPRHLVRRRGQEARLRCSPMKGHSHVYWYRQLPEEGLKFMVYLQKENIIDESGMPKERFSAEFPKEGPSILRIQQVVRGDSAAYFCASSPLGPGGSWATDTQYFGPGTRLTVL.

The rearrangement joins TRBV12-3 or TRBV12-4 to TRBJ1-1; the D gene is possibly TRBD1 (6 bases). V was cut by 1 base and J by 11 bases, with 11 bases left in between. This CDR3 comprises 12 residues. The CDR3 region is CASSLGGGNAFF. The DNA for the CDR3 is TGTGCCAGCAGTTTAGGCGGGGGCAACGCTTTCTTT.

Turning to this clone: An end of the junction differs from the germline gene, which may be a read error. V gene TRBV19 combines with J gene TRBJ2-1; 11 bases are shared with TRBD2. This CDR3 comprises 11 residues. CDR1 and CDR2 (germline): LNHDA, SQIVND (reference sequence). The CDR3 here is CASSGLAGTIF. In nucleotides, the CDR3 is TGTGCCAGTAGTGGACTAGCGGGTACAATCTTC. Full variable domain (missing parts from reference TRBV19 and TRBJ2-1): DGGITQSPKYLFRKEGQNVTLSCEQNLNHDAMYWYRQDPGQGLRLIYYSQIVNDFQKGDIAEGYSVSREKKESFPLTVTSAQKNPTAFYLCASSGLAGTIFGPGTRLTVL.

This sequence joins TRBV7-9 and TRBJ1-2; weak D call: TRBD1 (6 bases). CDR3 size: 16 residues. The germline V and J ends were trimmed by 3 bases and 0 bases, with 14 bases remaining between them. From germline, CDR1 is SEHNR and CDR2 FQNEAQ (reference sequence). The chain's CDR3 is CASSFRGQGSNYGYTF. The CDR3 DNA follows: TGTGCCAGCAGCTTTCGAGGGCAGGGGTCTAACTATGGCTACACCTTC.

This clone was counted between two and nine times. The CDR3: CASTNKGGREQFF. The CDR3 bases are TGTGCCAGCACAAATAAAGGGGGCCGTGAGCAGTTCTTC. V gene TRBV3-1 (or the pseudogene TRBV3-2) combines with J gene TRBJ2-1; 7 bases are a match to TRBD1. Per the germline V gene, CDR1 is LGHDT and CDR2 is YNNKEL (reference sequence). This CDR3 region has 13 residues. Losses at the gene ends were 7 bases for V and 9 bases for J; bases not matched to a gene: 9.

The chain carries TRBV27 and TRBJ2-1, with 8 bases lining up with TRBD2. The CDR3 covers 15 residues. Trimming at V came to 7 bases and at J to 3 bases, leaving 8 bases not matched to a gene. The germline V gene encodes CDR1 MNHEY and CDR2 SMNVEV (reference sequence). CDR3 bases: TGTGCCAGCACCGCTCGGGGGGGAAACTACAATGAGCAGTTCTTC. Its protein product is CASTARGGNYNEQFF.

The count of this clone is one. The chain has TRBV19 and TRBJ2-7; TRBD2 agrees at 8 bases. Germline values: CDR1 LNHDA, CDR2 SQIVND (reference sequence). This CDR3 spans 14 amino acids. V shed 7 bases and J 2 bases; nucleotides not matched to a gene: 7. This chain's CDR3 is CASTSGTSPYEQYF. CDR3 sequence (DNA): TGTGCCAGTACCTCCGGGACTAGTCCCTACGAGCAGTACTTC.

Points on this clone: One end of the junction varies from germline; a read error may be responsible. The V and J genes are TRBV6-5 and TRBJ2-3, with 7 bases fitting TRBD2. Germline CDR1 is MNHEY and CDR2 is SVGAGI. The CDR3 is made up of 13 amino acids. The CDR3 loop reads CASSYPSDVGGDF. The CDR3 nucleotides are TGTGCCAGCAGTTATCCCTCCGACGTGGGGGGGGATTTT.